The present TCR beta chain was sequenced within a study of blood T cell repertoires in COVID-19. Overall study context: From the United States, Italy and Spain came samples of acute and convalescent COVID-19. From T cells, B-cell-depleted T cells, or PBMCs came the material, which was cDNA or gDNA.

Trimming pared 4 bases from V and 6 bases from J, leaving 12 bases between. The CDR3 spans 13 residues. Germline-derived CDR1 and CDR2 are KGHDR and SFDVKD. As handled by the study authors: Amplified reference gene primers provided the basis for estimating nucleated cell counts. Sequencing was performed with immunoSEQ multiplex PCR; in TCRdb, only in-frame clones are kept and a portion is missing. V and J calls and clone size are given by that table; D and trimming were obtained from the DNA. The sample consists of approximately 210,000 clones, roughly 76% of them appearing once. V gene TRBV24-1 combines with J gene TRBJ2-7; D is perhaps TRBD1 (5 bases). Sequenced input: peripheral blood. The receptor was derived from a human donor in a cohort sampled during active COVID-19. The CDR3 region is CATSDQGRLEQYF. The CDR3 coding sequence is TGTGCCACCAGTGACCAGGGTAGGCTCGAGCAGTACTTC.